This T cell receptor beta chain was found in a study of memory CD4+ T cells and cytomegalovirus serostatus. Repertoires were generated with immunoSEQ multiplex PCR, while TCRdb's copy carries only in-frame clones and drops some. The sample records under 85,000 clones, just under 80% being singletons. Single viable CD3+CD4+CD8-CD45RO+ cells were sorted as the memory CD4+ T cells. The germline V and J ends were trimmed by 6 bases and 2 bases, with 20 bases remaining between them. The CDR3 is 17 amino acids. Germline assignment: CDR1 LGHNT and CDR2 FRNRAP. The sample taken for sequencing was memory CD4+ T cells from blood. The TCR comes from an adult in good health and CMV-seropositive. This chain connects TRBV12-5 to TRBJ1-3; D might be TRBD1 (6 bases). CDR3 sequence (DNA): TGTGCTAGTGGCCGATGGAGGGACAACCAGGCTGGAAACACCATATATTTT. Translation: CASGRWRDNQAGNTIYF.